This is a list of T cell receptor beta chains from one sample in a study of neurological immune-mediated disorders. TCRdb reprocessed the 5' RACE reads via MiXCR and lists one record per CDR3 protein. The repertoire consists of 30,000 to 50,000 distinct CDR3 sequences, with 7.2% occurring once and the leading ten covering around 5.7%. Sample: CD4+ T cells from blood. Every receptor here comes from a man aged 50 to 60 in good health. The CDR3 runs from the conserved cysteine through the conserved F or W. The D gene is left open where the match is weak. Clone size is not always given. Where it is, it says once, few, many or a class for expanded clones.

TRBV28,many,TRBJ1-4,-,CASSPGSTNEKLFF,TGTGCCAGCAGTCCAGGGAGCACTAATGAAAAACTGTTTTTT
TRBV7-2,many,TRBJ2-7,-,CASGPGFYEQYF,TGTGCCAGCGGTCCCGGTTTCTACGAGCAGTACTTC
TRBV18,many,TRBJ2-3,-,CASSPKRMGTDTQYF,TGTGCCAGCTCACCAAAAAGGATGGGGACAGATACGCAGTATTTT
TRBV20-1,few,TRBJ2-5,-,CRAVAGETQYF,TGCAGGGCGGTGGCGGGGGAGACCCAGTACTTC
TRBV5-1,many,TRBJ2-2,TRBD1,CASSSGTANTGELFF,TGCGCCAGCAGCTCCGGGACAGCGAACACCGGGGAGCTGTTTTTT
TRBV28,many,TRBJ1-4,-,CASSLGRVANEKLFF,TGTGCCAGCAGTTTGGGTAGGGTGGCTAATGAAAAACTGTTTTTT
TRBV5-1,many,TRBJ2-1,TRBD2,CASSSTQGTSGGSYNEQFF,TGCGCCAGCAGCTCCACACAAGGGACTAGCGGAGGGAGCTACAATGAGCAGTTCTTC
TRBV5-1,many,TRBJ2-5,TRBD1,CASSFRDRGETQYF,TGCGCCAGCAGCTTTCGGGACAGGGGGGAGACCCAGTACTTC
TRBV5-1,many,TRBJ2-2,-,CASSLGAQRMGTGELFF,TGCGCCAGCAGCTTGGGGGCCCAACGGATGGGGACCGGGGAGCTGTTTTTT
TRBV20-1,-,TRBJ1-6,TRBD1,CSAVHRQGVESPLHF,TGCAGTGCTGTACACAGACAGGGTGTTGAGTCACCCCTCCACTTT
TRBV9,many,TRBJ2-5,TRBD1,CASSVGQNQETQYF,TGTGCCAGCAGCGTGGGACAGAACCAAGAGACCCAGTACTTC
TRBV6-1,many,TRBJ2-7,-,CASNTRHSQIVSYEQYF,TGTGCCAGCAATACCCGTCACTCACAGATAGTCTCCTACGAGCAGTACTTC
TRBV12-3/TRBV12-4,many,TRBJ1-2,-,CASSFRQESNYGYTF,TGTGCCAGCAGTTTCCGACAGGAGTCTAACTATGGCTACACCTTC
TRBV20-1,many,TRBJ2-1,-,CSARDWYSSLGEQFF,TGCAGTGCTAGAGATTGGTATAGCTCCCTAGGTGAGCAGTTCTTC
TRBV6-5,many,TRBJ2-2,-,CASSTPGELFF,TGTGCCAGCAGTACCCCCGGGGAGCTGTTTTTT
TRBV10-3,-,TRBJ2-1,-,CPIRGDSDEQFF,TGTCCCATTAGGGGGGACAGCGATGAGCAGTTCTTC